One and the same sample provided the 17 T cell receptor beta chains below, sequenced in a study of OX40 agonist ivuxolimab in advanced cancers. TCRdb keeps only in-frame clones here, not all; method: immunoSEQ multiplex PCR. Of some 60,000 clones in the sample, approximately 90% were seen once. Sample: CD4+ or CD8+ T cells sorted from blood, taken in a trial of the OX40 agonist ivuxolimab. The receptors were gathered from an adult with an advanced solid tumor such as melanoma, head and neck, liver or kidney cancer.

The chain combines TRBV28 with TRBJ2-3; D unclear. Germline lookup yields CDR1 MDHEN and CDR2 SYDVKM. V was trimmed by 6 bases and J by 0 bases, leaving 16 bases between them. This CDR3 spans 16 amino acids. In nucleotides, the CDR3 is TGTGCCAGCAGAAGCGCTTTGGAAGCTAGCACAGATACGCAGTATTTT. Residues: CASRSALEASTDTQYF.

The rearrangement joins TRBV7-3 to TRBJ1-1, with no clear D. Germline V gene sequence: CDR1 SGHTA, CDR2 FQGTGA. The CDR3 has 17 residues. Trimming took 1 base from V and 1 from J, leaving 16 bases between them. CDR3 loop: CASSLISLKRSNTEAFF. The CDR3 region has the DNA TGTGCCAGCAGCTTAATATCCCTGAAGAGATCGAACACTGAAGCTTTCTTT.

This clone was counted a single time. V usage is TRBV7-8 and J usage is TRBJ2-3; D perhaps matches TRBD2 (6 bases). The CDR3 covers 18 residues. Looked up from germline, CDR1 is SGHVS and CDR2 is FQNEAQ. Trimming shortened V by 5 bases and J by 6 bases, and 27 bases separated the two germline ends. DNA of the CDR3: TGTGCCAGCAGCCGCTATCGGGCCCGCGGGGCCTTTGGTGATACGCAGTATTTT. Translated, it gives CASSRYRARGAFGDTQYF.

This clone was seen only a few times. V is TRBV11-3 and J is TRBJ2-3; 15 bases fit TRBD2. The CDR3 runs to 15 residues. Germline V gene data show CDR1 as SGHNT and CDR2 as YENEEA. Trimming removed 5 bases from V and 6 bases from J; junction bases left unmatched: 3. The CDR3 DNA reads TGTGCCAGCAGCCCGGGGACTAGCGGGAGGGATACGCAGTATTTT. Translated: CASSPGTSGRDTQYF. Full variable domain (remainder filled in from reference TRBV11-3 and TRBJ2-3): EAGVVQSPRYKIIEKKQPVAFWCNPISGHNTLYWYLQNLGQGPELLIRYENEEAVDDSQLPKDRFSAERLKGVDSTLKIQPAELGDSAVYLCASSPGTSGRDTQYFGPGTRLTVL.

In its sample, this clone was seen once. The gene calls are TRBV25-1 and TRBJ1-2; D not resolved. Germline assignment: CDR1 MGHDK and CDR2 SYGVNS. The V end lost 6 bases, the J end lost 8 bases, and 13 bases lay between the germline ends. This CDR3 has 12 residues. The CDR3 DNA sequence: TGTGCCAGCAGCAACGCGAGGCACGGCTACACCTTC. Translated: CASSNARHGYTF.

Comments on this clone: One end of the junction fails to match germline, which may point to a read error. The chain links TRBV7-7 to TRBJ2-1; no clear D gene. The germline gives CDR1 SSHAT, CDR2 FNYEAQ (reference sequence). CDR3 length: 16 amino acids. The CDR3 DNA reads TGTGCTAGCAGCCCCCAAACGCAACTTTCGACAAATGAGCAGTTCTTC. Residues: CASSPQTQLSTNEQFF.

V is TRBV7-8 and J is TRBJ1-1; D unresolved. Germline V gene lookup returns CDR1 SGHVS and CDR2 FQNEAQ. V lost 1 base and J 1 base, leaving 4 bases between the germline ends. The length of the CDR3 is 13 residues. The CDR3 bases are TGTGCCAGCAGCTTAGGGGAGAACACTGAAGCTTTCTTT. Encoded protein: CASSLGENTEAFF. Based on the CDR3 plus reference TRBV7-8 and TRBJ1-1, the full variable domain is GAGVSQSPRYKVAKRGQDVALRCDPISGHVSLFWYQQALGQGPEFLTYFQNEAQLDKSGLPSDRFFAERPEGSVSTLKIQRTQQEDSAVYLCASSLGENTEAFFGQGTRLTVV.

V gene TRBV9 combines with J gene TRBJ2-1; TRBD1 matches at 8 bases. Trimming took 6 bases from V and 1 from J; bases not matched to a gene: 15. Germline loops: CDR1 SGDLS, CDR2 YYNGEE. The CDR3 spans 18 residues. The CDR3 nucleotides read TGTGCCAGCACTCTCGGGACAGGATCAGATGATTCCTACAATGAGCAGTTCTTC. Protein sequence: CASTLGTGSDDSYNEQFF. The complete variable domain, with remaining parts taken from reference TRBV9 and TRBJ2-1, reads DSGVTQTPKHLITATGQRVTLRCSPRSGDLSVYWYQQSLDQGLQFLIQYYNGEERAKGNILERFSAQQFPDLHSELNLSSLELGDSALYFCASTLGTGSDDSYNEQFFGPGTRLTVL.

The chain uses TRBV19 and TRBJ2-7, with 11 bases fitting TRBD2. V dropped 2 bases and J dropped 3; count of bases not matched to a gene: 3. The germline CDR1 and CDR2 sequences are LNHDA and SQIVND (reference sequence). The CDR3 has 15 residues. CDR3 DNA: TGTGCCAGTAGTATATCTAGCGGGGGGAACTACGAGCAGTACTTC. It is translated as CASSISSGGNYEQYF. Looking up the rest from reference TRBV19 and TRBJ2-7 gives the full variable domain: DGGITQSPKYLFRKEGQNVTLSCEQNLNHDAMYWYRQDPGQGLRLIYYSQIVNDFQKGDIAEGYSVSREKKESFPLTVTSAQKNPTAFYLCASSISSGGNYEQYFGPGTRLTVT.

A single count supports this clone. The DNA of the CDR3 is TGTGCCAGCACGCGGACGAACACAGATACGCAGTATTTT. Translating gives CASTRTNTDTQYF. The V gene is TRBV2, the J gene TRBJ2-3; D gene unclear. V shed 7 bases and J shed 2 bases, with 10 bases lying between them. The CDR3 loop spans 13 amino acids. Germline values: CDR1 SNHLY, CDR2 FYNNEI.

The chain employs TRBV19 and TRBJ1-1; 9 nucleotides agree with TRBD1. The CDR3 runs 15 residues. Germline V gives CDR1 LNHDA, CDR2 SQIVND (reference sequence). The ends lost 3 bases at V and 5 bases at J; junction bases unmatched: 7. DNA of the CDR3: TGTGCCAGTAGTATTCCGGGACAGGGAAGGACTGAAGCTTTCTTT. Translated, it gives CASSIPGQGRTEAFF.

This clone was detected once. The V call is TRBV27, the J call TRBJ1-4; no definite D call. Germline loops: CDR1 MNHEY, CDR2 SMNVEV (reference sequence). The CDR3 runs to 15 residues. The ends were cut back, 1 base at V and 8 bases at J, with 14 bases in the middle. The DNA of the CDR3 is TGTGCCAGCAGTTTATTGGGGAGGGTGGTCGAAAAACTGTTTTTT. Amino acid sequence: CASSLLGRVVEKLFF. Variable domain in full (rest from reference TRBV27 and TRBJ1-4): EAQVTQNPRYLITVTGKKLTVTCSQNMNHEYMSWYRQDPGLGLRQIYYSMNVEVTDKGDVPEGYKVSRKEKRNFPLILESPSPNQTSLYFCASSLLGRVVEKLFFGSGTQLSVL.

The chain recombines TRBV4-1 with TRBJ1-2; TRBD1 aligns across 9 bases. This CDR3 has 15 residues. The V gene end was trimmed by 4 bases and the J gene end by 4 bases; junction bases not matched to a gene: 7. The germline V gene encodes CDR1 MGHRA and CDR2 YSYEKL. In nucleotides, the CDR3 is TGCGCCAGCAGCCGCACAGGACAGGGGAGCTATGGCTACACCTTC. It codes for CASSRTGQGSYGYTF.

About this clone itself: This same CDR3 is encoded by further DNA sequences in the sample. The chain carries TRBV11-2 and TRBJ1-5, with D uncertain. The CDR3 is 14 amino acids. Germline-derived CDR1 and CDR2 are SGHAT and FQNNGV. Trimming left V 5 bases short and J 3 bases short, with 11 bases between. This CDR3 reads CASSKDRVNQPQHF. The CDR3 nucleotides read TGTGCCAGCAGCAAAGATAGGGTCAATCAGCCCCAGCATTTT.

CDR3 loop: CASSLEGAQADTQYF. The CDR3, as DNA: TGTGCCAGCAGTTTAGAGGGGGCGCAAGCAGATACGCAGTATTTT. The rearrangement joins TRBV27 to TRBJ2-3; 7 nucleotides line up with TRBD1. This CDR3 has 15 residues. CDR1 and CDR2 from the germline V gene are MNHEY and SMNVEV (reference sequence). The J segment lost 4 bases and the V segment lost 2 bases, leaving 6 bases of the junction unmatched.

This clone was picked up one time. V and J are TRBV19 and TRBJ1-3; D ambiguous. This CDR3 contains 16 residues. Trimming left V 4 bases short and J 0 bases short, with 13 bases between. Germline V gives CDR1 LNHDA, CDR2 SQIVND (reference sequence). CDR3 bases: TGTGCCAGTAGTAGGAACCGGAGGAGCTCTGGAAACACCATATATTTT. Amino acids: CASSRNRRSSGNTIYF.

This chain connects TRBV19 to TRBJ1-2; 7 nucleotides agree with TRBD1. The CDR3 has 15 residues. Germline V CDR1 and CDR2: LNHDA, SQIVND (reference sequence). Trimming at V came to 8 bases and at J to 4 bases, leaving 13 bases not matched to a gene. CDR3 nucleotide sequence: TGTGCCAGTGGATCTACGGGACAGTATTTCTATGGCTACACCTTC. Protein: CASGSTGQYFYGYTF.